These 26 T cell receptor beta chains share one sample of origin, sequenced in a study of blood T cell repertoires in COVID-19. Profiling relied on immunoSEQ multiplex PCR, and the TCRdb table lists in-frame clones only, not all of them. The data hold 210,000 or so clones, with about four fifths observed a single time. Sequences were obtained from peripheral blood. Every receptor here comes from a woman in her 70s with active or convalescent COVID-19.

The count of this clone is one. Written as DNA, the CDR3 is TGCGCCAGCAGCCCGTCGACAGGGGGCACGTACGAGCAGTACTTC. Translation gives CASSPSTGGTYEQYF. The chain recombines TRBV5-1 with TRBJ2-7; the match to TRBD1 covers 10 bases. Germline loops: CDR1 SGHRS, CDR2 YFSETQ. There are 15 residues in the CDR3. J was trimmed by 4 bases and V by 4 bases; bases with no gene match: 8.

The chain recombines TRBV2 with TRBJ2-4, with 8 bases aligning to TRBD1. Germline CDR1 reads SNHLY; CDR2 reads FYNNEI. J gave up 3 bases and V 6 bases, and 10 bases lay outside the gene matches. The CDR3 contains 16 residues. CDR3 region: CASRTTGEVGKNIQYF. The CDR3 DNA is TGTGCCAGCAGAACGACAGGGGAGGTCGGCAAAAACATTCAGTACTTC.

The chain joins TRBV9 to TRBJ2-5, with TRBD2 matching 11 bases. Losses at the gene ends were 1 base for V and 4 bases for J; bases not matched to a gene: 3. There are 15 residues in the CDR3. CDR1 and CDR2 from the germline V gene are SGDLS and YYNGEE. The chain's CDR3 is CASSVLAGGGETQYF. The CDR3 bases are TGTGCCAGCAGCGTATTAGCGGGAGGGGGAGAGACCCAGTACTTC.

This chain links TRBV7-2 with TRBJ2-3; no clear D gene. The CDR3 is 11 amino acids. Trimming stripped 5 bases from V and 6 bases from J, with 6 bases between. Per germline, CDR1 SGHTA and CDR2 FQGNSA. The CDR3 DNA follows: TGTGCCAGCAGCCCCAGGGATACGCAGTATTTT. It codes for CASSPRDTQYF.

The chain carries TRBV5-6 and TRBJ1-3; no definite D call. This CDR3 has 16 residues. CDR1 and CDR2 (germline): SGHDT, YYEEEE. Deletions cut 1 base from V and 0 bases from J, with 11 bases between. The CDR3: CASSLKSVRSGNTIYF. The CDR3 DNA reads TGTGCCAGCAGCTTGAAATCAGTTCGCTCTGGAAACACCATATATTTT.

The J gene is TRBJ2-1, the V gene TRBV13; 7 bases fit TRBD2. The CDR3 loop spans 15 amino acids. V dropped 1 base and J dropped 7; count of bases not matched to a gene: 7. CDR1 and CDR2 from the germline V gene are PRHDT and FYEKMQ (reference sequence). CDR3 bases: TGTGCCAGCAGCTTAGCAGCGGGATTGGGGAATGAGCAGTTCTTC. Encoded protein: CASSLAAGLGNEQFF.

CDR3: CASSQDSTGVDEQFF. CDR3 DNA: TGTGCCAGCAGCCAAGATTCGACAGGGGTCGATGAGCAGTTCTTC. V is TRBV4-2 and J is TRBJ2-1; 8 bases are a match to TRBD1. The V segment lost 0 bases and the J segment 8 bases; nucleotides outside the gene matches: 6. Looked up from germline, CDR1 is LGHNA and CDR2 is YNFKEQ. This CDR3 has 15 residues.

This chain's CDR3 is CAISGTPRHEQYF. CDR3 in DNA: TGTGCCATCAGCGGGACTCCCCGCCACGAGCAGTACTTC. The V and J genes are TRBV10-3 and TRBJ2-7; weak D call: TRBD2 (6 bases). This CDR3 region has 13 residues. Trimming stripped 6 bases from V and 5 bases from J, with 14 bases between. The germline V gene encodes CDR1 ENHRY and CDR2 SYGVKD.

V and J are TRBV6-5 and TRBJ1-1; TRBD1 might be the D (5 bases). V lost 2 bases and J 1 base, leaving 8 bases between the germline ends. From germline, CDR1 is MNHEY and CDR2 SVGAGI. The CDR3 contains 14 residues. Written as DNA, the CDR3 is TGTGCCAGCAGTTACGGGGGGAAGAACACTGAAGCTTTCTTT. The encoded protein is CASSYGGKNTEAFF.

The chain couples TRBV9 to TRBJ2-1; 9 nucleotides agree with TRBD2. J lost 5 bases, V lost 0 bases, and 3 bases had no gene match. The CDR3 covers 15 residues. CDR1 is SGDLS, CDR2 YYNGEE, per germline. CDR3 amino acids: CASSVGSGSNNEQFF. The CDR3 bases are TGTGCCAGCAGCGTAGGTAGCGGGAGTAACAATGAGCAGTTCTTC.

The V gene is TRBV5-1, the J gene TRBJ2-1; 10 bases line up with TRBD2. This CDR3 spans 17 amino acids. J gave up 5 bases and V 0 bases, and 8 bases lay outside the gene matches. The germline CDR1 and CDR2 sequences are SGHRS and YFSETQ. Here the CDR3 reads CASSLVLGTSVNNEQFF. The CDR3 nucleotides are TGCGCCAGCAGCTTGGTTCTCGGGACTAGCGTTAACAATGAGCAGTTCTTC.

The chain uses TRBV25-1 and TRBJ2-5, with 11 bases aligning to TRBD1. This CDR3 region has 16 residues. Trimming at V came to 6 bases and at J to 4 bases, leaving 10 bases not matched to a gene. Germline assignment: CDR1 MGHDK and CDR2 SYGVNS. CDR3 region: CASSISGTGGTETQYF. The CDR3 DNA follows: TGTGCCAGCAGCATTTCCGGGACAGGGGGGACAGAGACCCAGTACTTC.

CDR3 DNA: TGCGCCAGCAGACGCCGGGACAGGGTTTTTTCTGAGCAGTTCTTC. It translates to CASRRRDRVFSEQFF. The chain has TRBV5-1 and TRBJ2-1; 9 nucleotides agree with TRBD1. CDR3 length: 15 residues. J gave up 9 bases and V 5 bases, and 12 bases lay outside the gene matches. CDR1 is SGHRS and CDR2 is YFSETQ in the germline V gene.

In DNA form, the CDR3 reads TGTGCCAGTAGCGGGACAGGGAAGTACGAGCAGTACTTC. Translating it yields CASSGTGKYEQYF. The chain employs TRBV19 and TRBJ2-7; TRBD1 matches at 9 bases. This CDR3 contains 13 residues. The V gene's germline CDR1 is LNHDA and CDR2 SQIVND (reference sequence). Unmatched junction bases numbered 4, after V lost 6 bases and J lost 4 bases.

The chain uses TRBV12-3 or TRBV12-4 and TRBJ2-5, with 8 bases identical to TRBD2. The V and J ends lost 2 bases and 4 bases, in that order; junction bases with no gene match: 0. The CDR3 sequence is 13 residues long. Here the CDR3 reads CASSLSGRETQYF. The CDR3 DNA follows: TGTGCCAGCAGTTTAAGCGGGAGAGAGACCCAGTACTTC.

This clone is a singleton in its sample. The J gene is TRBJ2-7, the V gene TRBV11-2; a possible D gene is TRBD2 (5 bases). Germline loops: CDR1 SGHAT, CDR2 FQNNGV. This CDR3 is built from 14 residues. V was shortened by 1 base and J by 2 bases, with 9 bases between the two germline ends. CDR3 residues: CASSLGVAPYEQYF. In DNA form, the CDR3 reads TGTGCCAGCAGCTTAGGGGTAGCGCCCTACGAGCAGTACTTC.

The chain employs TRBV18 and TRBJ1-6; a possible D gene is TRBD1 (6 bases). The ends were cut back, 2 bases at V and 8 bases at J, with 10 bases in the middle. Germline-derived CDR1 and CDR2 are KGHSH and LQKENI. The CDR3 extends over 14 amino acids. The CDR3: CASSPLDSDSPLHF. The CDR3 DNA follows: TGTGCCAGCTCACCATTGGACAGCGATTCACCCCTCCACTTT.

The chain uses TRBV7-9 and TRBJ2-7; maybe TRBD1 (6 bases). The CDR3 loop spans 13 amino acids. CDR1 and CDR2 from the germline V gene are SEHNR and FQNEAQ (reference sequence). Trimming left V 1 base short and J 2 bases short, with 6 bases between. The CDR3 nucleotides read TGTGCCAGCAGCTTAGGGGGGCCCTACGAGCAGTACTTC. It yields the protein CASSLGGPYEQYF.

The chain recombines TRBV5-1 with TRBJ2-3, with a possible D match to TRBD2 (6 bases). Trimming cost V 3 bases and J 5 bases, with 13 bases left between them. This CDR3 comprises 14 residues. Germline V gene sequence: CDR1 SGHRS, CDR2 YFSETQ. The CDR3 DNA reads as TGCGCCAGCAGCTGGGGGGTAACTGAAGATACGCAGTATTTT. This gives the protein CASSWGVTEDTQYF.

Only a few counts were recorded for this clone. The chain links TRBV5-6 to TRBJ1-6; D is perhaps TRBD1 (6 bases). Germline V CDR1 and CDR2: SGHDT, YYEEEE. Trimming stripped 4 bases from V and 9 bases from J, with 23 bases between. The CDR3 runs 17 residues. CDR3 protein: CASSLVRRRQGSSPLHF. CDR3 bases: TGTGCCAGCAGCCTCGTTAGGAGACGGCAGGGGAGTTCACCCCTCCACTTT.

The chain combines TRBV19 with TRBJ2-7; 12 nucleotides align to TRBD2. The CDR3 contains 15 residues. The germline V gene encodes CDR1 LNHDA and CDR2 SQIVND (reference sequence). Trimming took 10 bases from V and 1 from J; bases not matched to a gene: 8. CDR3 region: CATRLAGGGSYEQYF. The CDR3 region has the DNA TGTGCCACCAGGCTAGCGGGAGGGGGATCCTACGAGCAGTACTTC.

The chain has TRBV7-9 and TRBJ1-1; the D is unclear. Germline CDR1 reads SEHNR; CDR2 reads FQNEAQ (reference sequence). The length of the CDR3 is 14 residues. Deletions cut 5 bases from V and 6 bases from J, with 16 bases between. CDR3 DNA: TGTGCCAGCAGCATCTCGAATGTAGTCTCTGAAGCTTTCTTT. Translating it yields CASSISNVVSEAFF.

This clone has only a few counts. The rearrangement uses TRBV6-5 and TRBJ2-3; TRBD2 might be the D (5 bases). Germline V gene lookup returns CDR1 MNHEY and CDR2 SVGAGI. Trimming took off 7 bases at V and 3 bases at J, with 17 bases between the two ends. The CDR3 consists of 15 residues. CDR3 bases: TGTGCCAGCAAGGAGGTGGTTGCGGAAACAGATACGCAGTATTTT. Translated, it gives CASKEVVAETDTQYF.

The genes are TRBV7-9 and TRBJ2-5, with 11 bases lining up with TRBD2. Germline V gene sequence: CDR1 SEHNR, CDR2 FQNEAQ (reference sequence). Germline trimming cut 1 base from V and 1 base from J; bases unmatched to any gene: 2. The CDR3 length is 16 residues. The CDR3 loop reads CASSLVGTSGQETQYF. CDR3 coding DNA: TGTGCCAGCAGCTTAGTAGGGACTAGCGGCCAAGAGACCCAGTACTTC.

V is TRBV19 and J is TRBJ2-1; 12 bases map to TRBD2. Germline V lookup: CDR1 LNHDA, CDR2 SQIVND (reference sequence). V shed 5 bases and J 8 bases; nucleotides not matched to a gene: 10. The CDR3 runs 16 residues. CDR3 DNA sequence: TGTGCCAGTAGTGTAAACCCGGGACTAGCGGGCGATGAGCAGTTCTTC. Translating it yields CASSVNPGLAGDEQFF.

The chain employs TRBV28 and TRBJ2-5, with TRBD1 identical over 8 bases. Trimming removed 6 bases from V and 4 bases from J; junction bases left unmatched: 4. CDR1 and CDR2 from the germline V gene are MDHEN and SYDVKM. This CDR3 is 13 amino acids long. DNA of the CDR3: TGTGCCAGCAGGATCACAGGGGGAGAGACCCAGTACTTC. This codes for CASRITGGETQYF. The whole variable domain, filled in from reference TRBV28 and TRBJ2-5, reads DVKVTQSSRYLVKRTGEKVFLECVQDMDHENMFWYRQDPGLGLRLIYFSYDVKMKEKGDIPEGYSVSREKKERFSLILESASTNQTSMYLCASRITGGETQYFGPGTRLLVL.